The present T cell receptor (beta chain) was sequenced within a study of blood T cell repertoires in COVID-19. Study-wide background: Specimens from acute and convalescent COVID-19 originated in the United States, Italy and Spain.

Donors in Cohort 3 counted as recovered after two negative PCRs, clearance, or symptom resolution. Original data processing: How many nucleated cells were present was estimated from reference gene primer amplification. Here immunoSEQ multiplex PCR was the method, and the copy in TCRdb shows in-frame clones only, minus some. From that table come the V and J calls and clone size; the DNA was used to work out D and trimming. The sample carries about 130,000 clones, roughly 80% recorded once. The germline V gene encodes CDR1 KGHSH and CDR2 LQKENI. After removal of 6 bases from V and 0 bases from J, the junction contained 16 bases not matched to a gene. The CDR3 consists of 18 residues.

The J gene is TRBJ1-2, the V gene TRBV18; TRBD1 matches 7 bases. The TCR comes from a man aged 45-65 years who had recovered from COVID-19. What was sequenced was PBMCs or T cells enriched from blood (not recorded which). The CDR3 region is CASSPRRDSTSTNYGYTF. CDR3 DNA: TGTGCCAGCTCTCCAAGAAGGGACAGCACCTCAACTAACTATGGCTACACCTTC.